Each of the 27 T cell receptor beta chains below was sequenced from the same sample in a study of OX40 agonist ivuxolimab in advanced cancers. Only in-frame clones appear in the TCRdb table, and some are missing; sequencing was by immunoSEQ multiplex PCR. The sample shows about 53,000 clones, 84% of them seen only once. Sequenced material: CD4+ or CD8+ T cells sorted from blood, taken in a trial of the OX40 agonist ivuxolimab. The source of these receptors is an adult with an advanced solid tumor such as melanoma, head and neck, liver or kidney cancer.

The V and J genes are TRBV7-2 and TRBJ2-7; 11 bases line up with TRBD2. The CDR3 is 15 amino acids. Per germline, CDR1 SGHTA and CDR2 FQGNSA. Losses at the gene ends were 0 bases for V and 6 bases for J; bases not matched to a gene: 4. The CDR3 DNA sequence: TGTGCCAGCAGCTTAGCCCCCGGGACTAGCGGCGAGCAGTACTTC. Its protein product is CASSLAPGTSGEQYF.

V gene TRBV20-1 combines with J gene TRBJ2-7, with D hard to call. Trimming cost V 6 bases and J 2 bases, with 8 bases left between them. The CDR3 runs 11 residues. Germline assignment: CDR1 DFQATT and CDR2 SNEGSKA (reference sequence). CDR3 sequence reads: CSARLTYEQYF. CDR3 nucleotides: TGCAGTGCGCGGCTAACCTACGAGCAGTACTTC.

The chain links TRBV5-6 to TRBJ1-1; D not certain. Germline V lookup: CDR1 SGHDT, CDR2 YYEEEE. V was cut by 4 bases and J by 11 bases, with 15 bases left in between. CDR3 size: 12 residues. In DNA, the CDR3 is TGTGCCAGCAGCCACGCTATAGAGGGCGCTTTCTTT. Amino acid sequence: CASSHAIEGAFF.

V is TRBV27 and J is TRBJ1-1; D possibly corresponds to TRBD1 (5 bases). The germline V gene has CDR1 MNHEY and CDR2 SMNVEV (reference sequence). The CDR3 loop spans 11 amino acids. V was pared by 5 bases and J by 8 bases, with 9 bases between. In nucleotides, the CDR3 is TGTGCCAGCAGTCTCCACAGGGAAGCTTTCTTT. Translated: CASSLHREAFF.

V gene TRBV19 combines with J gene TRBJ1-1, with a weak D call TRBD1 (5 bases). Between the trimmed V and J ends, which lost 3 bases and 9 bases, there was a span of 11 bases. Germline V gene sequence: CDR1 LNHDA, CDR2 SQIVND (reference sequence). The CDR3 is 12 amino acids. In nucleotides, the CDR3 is TGTGCCAGTAGTATGCTCCAGGGCCAAGCTTTCTTT. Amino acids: CASSMLQGQAFF. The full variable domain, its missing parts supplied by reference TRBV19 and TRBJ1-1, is DGGITQSPKYLFRKEGQNVTLSCEQNLNHDAMYWYRQDPGQGLRLIYYSQIVNDFQKGDIAEGYSVSREKKESFPLTVTSAQKNPTAFYLCASSMLQGQAFFGQGTRLTVV.

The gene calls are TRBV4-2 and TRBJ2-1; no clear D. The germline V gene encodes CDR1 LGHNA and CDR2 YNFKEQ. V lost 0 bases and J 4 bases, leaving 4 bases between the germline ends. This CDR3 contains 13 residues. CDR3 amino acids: CASSQEAYNEQFF. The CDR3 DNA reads TGTGCCAGCAGCCAAGAGGCGTACAATGAGCAGTTCTTC.

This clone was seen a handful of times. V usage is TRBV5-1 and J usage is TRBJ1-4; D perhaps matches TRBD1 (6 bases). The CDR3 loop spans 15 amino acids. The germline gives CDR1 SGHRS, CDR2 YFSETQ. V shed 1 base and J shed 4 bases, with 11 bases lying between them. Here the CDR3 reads CASSLYGGGNEKLFF. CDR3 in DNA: TGCGCCAGCAGCTTGTACGGGGGCGGTAATGAAAAACTGTTTTTT. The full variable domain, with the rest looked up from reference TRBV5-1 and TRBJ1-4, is KAGVTQTPRYLIKTRGQQVTLSCSPISGHRSVSWYQQTPGQGLQFLFEYFSETQRNKGNFPGRFSGRQFSNSRSEMNVSTLELGDSALYLCASSLYGGGNEKLFFGSGTQLSVL.

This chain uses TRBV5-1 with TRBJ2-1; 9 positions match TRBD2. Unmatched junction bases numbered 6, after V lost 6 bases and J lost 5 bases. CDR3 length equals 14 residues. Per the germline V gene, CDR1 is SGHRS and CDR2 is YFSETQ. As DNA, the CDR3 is TGCGCCAGCAATGGAGCGGGAGGCCACAATGAGCAGTTCTTC. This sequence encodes CASNGAGGHNEQFF.

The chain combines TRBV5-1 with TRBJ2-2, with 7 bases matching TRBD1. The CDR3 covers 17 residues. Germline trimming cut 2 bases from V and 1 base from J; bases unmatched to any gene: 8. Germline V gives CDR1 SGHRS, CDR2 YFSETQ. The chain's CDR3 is CASSFVPTGWNTGELFF. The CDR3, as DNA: TGCGCCAGCAGCTTCGTCCCGACAGGGTGGAACACCGGGGAGCTGTTTTTT.

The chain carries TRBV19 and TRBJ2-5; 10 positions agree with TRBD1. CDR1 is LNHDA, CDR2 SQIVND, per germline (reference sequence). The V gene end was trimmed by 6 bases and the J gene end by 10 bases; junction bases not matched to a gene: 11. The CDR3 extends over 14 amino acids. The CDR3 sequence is CASRPFSGQGDQYF. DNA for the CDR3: TGTGCCAGTAGACCCTTTAGCGGACAGGGGGACCAGTACTTC.

The CDR3 nucleotides are TGCGCCAGCACCTCAACAGGGTCGGGGATGAATTCACCCCTCCACTTT. Amino acid sequence: CASTSTGSGMNSPLHF. The chain carries TRBV5-1 and TRBJ1-6; D is perhaps TRBD1 (6 bases). Trimming stripped 6 bases from V and 7 bases from J, with 20 bases between. The CDR3 totals 16 residues. Germline CDR1 is SGHRS and CDR2 is YFSETQ.

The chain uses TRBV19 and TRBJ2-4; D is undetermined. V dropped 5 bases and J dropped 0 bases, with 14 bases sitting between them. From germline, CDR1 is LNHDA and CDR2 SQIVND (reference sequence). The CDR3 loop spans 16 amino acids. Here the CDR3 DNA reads TGTGCCAGTAGTCTGGGCTTAAACATAGCCAAAAACATTCAGTACTTC. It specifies CASSLGLNIAKNIQYF.

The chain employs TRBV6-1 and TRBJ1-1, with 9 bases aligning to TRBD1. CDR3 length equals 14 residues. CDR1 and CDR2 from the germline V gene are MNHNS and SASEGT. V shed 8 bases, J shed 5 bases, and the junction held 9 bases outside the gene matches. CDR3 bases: TGTGCCAGCGGACACAGGGGGCGTGGAACTGAAGCTTTCTTT. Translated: CASGHRGRGTEAFF.

The CDR3 DNA sequence: TGTGCCAGCAGCCCGCAGGACAGAGCCAAAAACATTCAGTACTTC. Its protein is CASSPQDRAKNIQYF. This chain uses TRBV11-3 with TRBJ2-4; maybe TRBD1 (6 bases). CDR3 size: 15 residues. V shed 5 bases and J shed 0 bases, with 11 bases lying between them. The germline V gene has CDR1 SGHNT and CDR2 YENEEA.

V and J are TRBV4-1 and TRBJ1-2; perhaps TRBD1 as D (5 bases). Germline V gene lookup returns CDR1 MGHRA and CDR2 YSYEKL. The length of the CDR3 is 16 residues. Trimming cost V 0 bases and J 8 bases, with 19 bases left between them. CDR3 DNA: TGCGCCAGCAGCCAAGAGGCGGATAGTCGGGGCCGGGGCTACACCTTC. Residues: CASSQEADSRGRGYTF.

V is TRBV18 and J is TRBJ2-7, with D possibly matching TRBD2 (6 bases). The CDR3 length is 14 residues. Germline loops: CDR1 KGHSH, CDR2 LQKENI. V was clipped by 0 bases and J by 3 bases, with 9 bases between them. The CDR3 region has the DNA TGTGCCAGCTCACCACCGGTCGGGGGCTACGAGCAGTACTTC. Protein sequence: CASSPPVGGYEQYF.

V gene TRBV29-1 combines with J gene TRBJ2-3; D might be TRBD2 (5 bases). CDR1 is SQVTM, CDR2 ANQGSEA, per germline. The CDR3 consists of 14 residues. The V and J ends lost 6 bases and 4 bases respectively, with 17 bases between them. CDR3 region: CSVRRGIGADTQYF. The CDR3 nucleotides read TGCAGCGTCCGGCGAGGGATCGGGGCAGATACGCAGTATTTT.

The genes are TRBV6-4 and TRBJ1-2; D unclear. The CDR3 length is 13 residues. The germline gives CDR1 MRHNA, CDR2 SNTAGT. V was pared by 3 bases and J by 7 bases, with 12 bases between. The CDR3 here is CASSEDGLGGYTF. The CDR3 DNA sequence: TGTGCCAGCAGTGAGGACGGGTTGGGTGGCTACACCTTC.

The CDR3 loop reads CASSRRTGASYEQYF. The CDR3 coding sequence is TGTGCCAGCAGCCGCCGGACAGGGGCCTCCTACGAGCAGTACTTC. The chain uses TRBV5-6 and TRBJ2-7; 9 nucleotides line up with TRBD1. This CDR3 is 15 amino acids long. Trimming removed 4 bases from V and 0 bases from J; junction bases left unmatched: 5. CDR1 and CDR2 from the germline V gene are SGHDT and YYEEEE.

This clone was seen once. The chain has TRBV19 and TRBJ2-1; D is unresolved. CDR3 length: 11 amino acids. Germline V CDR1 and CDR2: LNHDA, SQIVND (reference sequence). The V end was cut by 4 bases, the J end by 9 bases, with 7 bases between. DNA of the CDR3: TGTGCCAGTAGTAGGGGTCTTGAGCAGTTCTTC. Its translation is CASSRGLEQFF.

The CDR3 DNA reads TGTGCCAGCAGCGTCCCAGGGGGCAGCACTGAAGCTTTCTTT. Translated, it gives CASSVPGGSTEAFF. The chain couples TRBV5-4 to TRBJ1-1; 8 nucleotides agree with TRBD1. Germline-derived CDR1 and CDR2 are SGHNT and YYREEE (reference sequence). The CDR3 contains 14 residues. J gave up 4 bases and V 4 bases, and 6 bases lay outside the gene matches.

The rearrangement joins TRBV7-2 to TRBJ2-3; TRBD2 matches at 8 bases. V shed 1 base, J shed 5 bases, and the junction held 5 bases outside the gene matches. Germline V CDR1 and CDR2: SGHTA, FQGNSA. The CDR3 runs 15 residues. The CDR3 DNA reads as TGTGCCAGCAGCTTAGTTAGCGGGGCAGGAGATACGCAGTATTTT. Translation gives CASSLVSGAGDTQYF.

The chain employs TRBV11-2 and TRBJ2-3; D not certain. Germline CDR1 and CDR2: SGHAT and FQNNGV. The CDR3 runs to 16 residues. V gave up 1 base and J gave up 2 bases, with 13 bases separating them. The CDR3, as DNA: TGTGCCAGCAGCTTAGGCCTCCCTCCCGCCACAGATACGCAGTATTTT. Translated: CASSLGLPPATDTQYF.

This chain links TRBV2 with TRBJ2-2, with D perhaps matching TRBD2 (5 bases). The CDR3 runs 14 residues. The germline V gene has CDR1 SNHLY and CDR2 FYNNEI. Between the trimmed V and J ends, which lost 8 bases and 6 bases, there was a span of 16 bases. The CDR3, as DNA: TGTGCCAGCGGGTGGTCTTCTAGCCCCGGGGAGCTGTTTTTT. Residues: CASGWSSSPGELFF.

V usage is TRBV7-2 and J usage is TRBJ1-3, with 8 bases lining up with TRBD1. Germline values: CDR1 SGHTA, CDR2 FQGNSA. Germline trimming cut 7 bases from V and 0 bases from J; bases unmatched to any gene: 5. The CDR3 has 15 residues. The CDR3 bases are TGTGCCAGCACCGAGGACAGGGACTCTGGAAACACCATATATTTT. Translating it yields CASTEDRDSGNTIYF.

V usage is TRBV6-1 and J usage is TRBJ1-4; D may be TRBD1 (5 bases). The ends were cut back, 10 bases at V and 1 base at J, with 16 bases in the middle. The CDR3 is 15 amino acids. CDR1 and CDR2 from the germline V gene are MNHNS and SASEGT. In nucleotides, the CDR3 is TGTGCCATCCCCCGGGGGGGGAAAACTAATGAAAAACTGTTTTTT. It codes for CAIPRGGKTNEKLFF.

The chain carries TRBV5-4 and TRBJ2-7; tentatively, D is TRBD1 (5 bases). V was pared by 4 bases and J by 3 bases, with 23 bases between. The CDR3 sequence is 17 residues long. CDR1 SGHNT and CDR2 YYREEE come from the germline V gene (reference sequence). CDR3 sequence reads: CASSPTPRPGSNYEQYF. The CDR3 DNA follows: TGTGCCAGCAGCCCCACCCCGCGGCCAGGGTCTAACTACGAGCAGTACTTC.